The rows below give T cell receptor beta chains drawn from one sample of a study of T cell responses to AZD1222 COVID-19 vaccine. Generated by immunoSEQ multiplex PCR, the TCRdb table keeps only in-frame clones and is missing some. Of about 180,000 clones listed, roughly 93% are singletons. The material sequenced was peripheral blood, taken 28 days after the second dose of the MenACWY control vaccine. These receptors came from an adult who received the MenACWY meningococcal vaccine as a control. Both conserved end residues are part of each CDR3. Fields, in order: J gene, V gene, D gene, CDR3 DNA, CDR3 protein. The D gene is left open where the match is weak.

>TRBJ1-1|TRBV5-1|TRBD1
TGCGCCAGCAGCTTTAGTAGGGGGCTATTGAACACTGAAGCTTTCTTT
CASSFSRGLLNTEAFF
>TRBJ2-2|TRBV5-1|.
TGCGCCAGCAGCTTAAGGCAGGGGAACACCGGGGAGCTGTTTTTT
CASSLRQGNTGELFF
>TRBJ1-1|TRBV2|.
TGTGCCAGCAGAGGATTAGCAGGGGCGCCCATGAACACTGAAGCTTTCTTT
CASRGLAGAPMNTEAFF
>TRBJ2-5|TRBV9|TRBD2
TGTGCCAGCAGCGCGGGACTAGCGGGAGCCCTAGGCGAGACCCAGTACTTC
CASSAGLAGALGETQYF
>TRBJ1-1|TRBV2|.
TGTGCCAGCAGTGTGGGGGAGGCAAGGAACACTGAAGCTTTCTTT
CASSVGEARNTEAFF
>TRBJ1-1|TRBV10-3|.
TGTGCCATCAGACCCGCGCGGGAGAGCGCTGAAGCTTTCTTT
CAIRPARESAEAFF
>TRBJ1-4|TRBV4-1|.
TGCGCCAGCAGCCAACAGCAGCGGATAACTAATGAAAAACTGTTTTTT
CASSQQQRITNEKLFF
>TRBJ1-1|TRBV3-1/TRBV3-2|TRBD1
TGTGCCAGCAGCTGGGACAGGATGAACACTGAAGCTTTCTTT
CASSWDRMNTEAFF
>TRBJ1-6|TRBV19|.
TGTGCCAGTAGCTGGATCAATTCACCCCTCCACTTT
CASSWINSPLHF
>TRBJ2-5|TRBV18|TRBD1
TGTGCCAGCTCACCGAACCACAGGGGAGAGACCCAGTACTTC
CASSPNHRGETQYF